This entry lists 19 T cell receptor beta chains sequenced from one sample in a study of metastatic and nonmetastatic thyroid tumors. Ahead of thyroid surgery, no patient had received treatment of any kind. TCRdb called clones again from the PCR reads with MiXCR. The sample includes about 40,000 clones, approximately 19% of them seen just once. Sequencing input: tumor tissue. The receptors derive from a female donor with papillary thyroid cancer or a benign thyroid nodule (not recorded which). Some clones in this sample may be carry-over from other donors' samples.

In DNA form, the CDR3 reads TGTGCCTGGCGGGACAGCTACAATGAGCAGTTCTTC. Amino acid sequence: CAWRDSYNEQFF. The chain links TRBV30 to TRBJ2-1, with 7 bases fitting TRBD1. CDR1 and CDR2 (germline): GTSNPN, SVGIG (reference sequence). J gave up 3 bases and V 5 bases, and 1 base lay outside the gene matches. The CDR3 runs to 12 residues.

In its sample, this clone was seen many times. The V and J genes are TRBV5-1 and TRBJ1-2; 7 bases fit TRBD1. The CDR3 totals 16 residues. From germline, CDR1 is SGHRS and CDR2 YFSETQ. J gave up 8 bases and V 0 bases, and 13 bases lay outside the gene matches. CDR3 DNA: TGCGCCAGCAGCTTGGATGGGACAGACATTGTCGGGGGCTACACCTTC. Translating gives CASSLDGTDIVGGYTF.

Many counts were recorded for this clone. Being one base from a much bigger clone, this may be a read error. This CDR3 is also generated by other DNA sequences in the sample. The V call is TRBV6-5, the J call TRBJ1-3; D is unclear. The V gene's germline CDR1 is MNHEY and CDR2 SVGAGI. The CDR3 loop spans 14 amino acids. CDR3 in amino acids: CASSYSLGGNTIYF. In DNA form, the CDR3 reads TGTGCCAGCAGCTACTCTCTAGGGGGAAACACCATATATTTT.

The rearrangement links TRBV27 to TRBJ1-5, with 9 bases aligning to TRBD1. CDR3 size: 16 residues. Germline V gives CDR1 MNHEY, CDR2 SMNVEV (reference sequence). Trimming took 4 bases from V and 5 from J; bases not matched to a gene: 9. In nucleotides, the CDR3 is TGTGCCAGCAGTTCCGCCGGGACAGGGTTCCATCAGCCCCAGCATTTT. Its translation is CASSSAGTGFHQPQHF.

This clone was recorded at least ten times. The J gene is TRBJ1-5, the V gene TRBV11-1, with D possibly matching TRBD1 (6 bases). V was shortened by 2 bases and J by 8 bases, with 19 bases between the two germline ends. Germline V gene data show CDR1 as SGHAT and CDR2 as FQDESV (reference sequence). This CDR3 has 16 residues. The CDR3 sequence: CASSLNRAGALEPQHF. The CDR3 region has the DNA TGTGCCAGCAGCTTAAACCGGGCAGGGGCCCTCGAGCCCCAGCATTTT.

The table lists this clone with many counts. This rearrangement joins TRBV7-2 to TRBJ2-7, with TRBD1 identical over 8 bases. Trimming at V came to 0 bases and at J to 3 bases, leaving 4 bases not matched to a gene. The germline V gene encodes CDR1 SGHTA and CDR2 FQGNSA. The length of the CDR3 is 15 residues. In nucleotides, the CDR3 is TGTGCCAGCAGCTTAGCCGGACAGGGCCACTACGAGCAGTACTTC. Encoded protein: CASSLAGQGHYEQYF.

Regarding this clone: With a much larger clone just one base away, this may be a read error. V gene TRBV5-1 combines with J gene TRBJ2-1; D not certain. There are 12 residues in the CDR3. The V end was cut by 2 bases, the J end by 9 bases, with 9 bases between. CDR1 is SGHRS and CDR2 is YFSETQ in the germline V gene. CDR3: CASSFNVGEQFF. The DNA of the CDR3 is TGCGCCAGCAGCTTCAATGTAGGTGAGCAGTTCTTC.

This chain uses TRBV4-1 with TRBJ1-4, with 7 bases identical to TRBD1. The CDR3 extends over 17 amino acids. Looked up from germline, CDR1 is MGHRA and CDR2 is YSYEKL. The V segment lost 1 base and the J segment 3 bases; nucleotides outside the gene matches: 8. This CDR3 reads CASSQVPGGLSNEKLFF. In DNA, the CDR3 is TGCGCCAGCAGCCAAGTTCCAGGGGGGCTCTCTAATGAAAAACTGTTTTTT.

At least ten counts were recorded for this clone. The V gene is TRBV3-1, the J gene TRBJ2-1; a possible D gene is TRBD2 (5 bases). Germline assignment: CDR1 LGHDT and CDR2 YNNKEL (reference sequence). Trimming pared 3 bases from V and 7 bases from J, leaving 22 bases between. CDR3 length: 17 amino acids. The CDR3: CASSHILGLIVVNEQFF. CDR3 coding DNA: TGTGCCAGCAGCCATATCCTAGGACTTATAGTTGTTAATGAGCAGTTCTTC.

This clone was seen ten or more times. CDR3 region: CASSPQGAGEQYF. The CDR3 DNA follows: TGTGCCAGCAGTCCACAGGGGGCGGGCGAGCAGTACTTC. V usage is TRBV6-1 and J usage is TRBJ2-7, with 9 bases identical to TRBD1. This CDR3 contains 13 residues. Germline V CDR1 and CDR2: MNHNS, SASEGT. Trimming at V came to 5 bases and at J to 6 bases, leaving 5 bases not matched to a gene.

This clone was seen many times. The V and J genes are TRBV2 and TRBJ2-2; 7 bases are a match to TRBD1. Germline trimming cut 7 bases from V and 6 bases from J; bases unmatched to any gene: 5. Germline values: CDR1 SNHLY, CDR2 FYNNEI. The CDR3 sequence is 13 residues long. CDR3 nucleotide sequence: TGTGCCAGCATTTCGCAGGGGGCCGGGGAGCTGTTTTTT. It codes for CASISQGAGELFF.

This chain uses TRBV7-2 with TRBJ2-1; D call uncertain. V shed 1 base and J shed 4 bases, with 11 bases lying between them. CDR3 length: 15 residues. Per the germline V gene, CDR1 is SGHTA and CDR2 is FQGNSA. CDR3 in amino acids: CASSLGYTQYNEQFF. In DNA form, the CDR3 reads TGTGCCAGCAGCTTAGGCTACACTCAATACAATGAGCAGTTCTTC.

Concerning this clone itself: A much bigger clone sits one base away, suggesting this may be a read error. This chain uses TRBV19 with TRBJ1-2, with D unclear. There are 10 residues in the CDR3. Trimming removed 10 bases at V and 4 bases at J, with 7 bases between. Germline CDR1 is LNHDA and CDR2 is SQIVND (reference sequence). The CDR3 sequence is CATQSYGYTF. The CDR3 DNA reads as TGTGCCACACAGTCCTATGGCTACACCTTC. Full variable domain (outside the CDR3, taken from reference TRBV19 and TRBJ1-2): DGGITQSPKYLFRKEGQNVTLSCEQNLNHDAMYWYRQDPGQGLRLIYYSQIVNDFQKGDIAEGYSVSREKKESFPLTVTSAQKNPTAFYLCATQSYGYTFGSGTRLTVV.

About this clone itself: With a much larger clone just one base away, this may be a read error. The V and J genes are TRBV5-4 and TRBJ2-3; D might be TRBD2 (7 bases). This CDR3 has 14 amino acids. Germline V lookup: CDR1 SGHNT, CDR2 YYREEE (reference sequence). V dropped 3 bases and J dropped 8 bases, with 16 bases sitting between them. The DNA of the CDR3 is TGTGCCAGCAGCTCAGGCGGGGGCGCAGGTACGCAGTATTTT. It is translated as CASSSGGGAGTQYF.

Turning to this clone: This may arise from a read error, as a much more abundant clone is one base away. In the same sample, other DNA sequences code for this CDR3. The chain links TRBV10-1 to TRBJ2-2, with TRBD1 matching 8 bases. J was trimmed by 6 bases and V by 8 bases; bases with no gene match: 8. Germline values: CDR1 WNHNN, CDR2 SYGVQD (reference sequence). The CDR3 is 14 residues long. CDR3 nucleotides: TGCGCCAGCTCCGACAGGGGTCTTTCCGGGGAGCTGTTTTTT. It codes for CASSDRGLSGELFF.

This clone was seen a few times. The rearrangement links TRBV12-5 to TRBJ2-7; D ambiguous. The germline V gene encodes CDR1 LGHNT and CDR2 FRNRAP. Trimming left V 6 bases short and J 4 bases short, with 10 bases between. The CDR3 sequence is 12 residues long. The CDR3 DNA sequence: TGTGCTAGTGGCCCCAGCGTATACGAGCAGTACTTC. Encoded protein: CASGPSVYEQYF.

This clone came up many times. The chain joins TRBV6-5 to TRBJ1-5; D gene ambiguous. The V gene lost 1 base and the J gene lost 4 bases, with 5 bases spanning the gap. The CDR3 extends over 13 amino acids. Germline V lookup: CDR1 MNHEY, CDR2 SVGAGI. CDR3 sequence: CASSYYLNQPQHF. The CDR3 bases are TGTGCCAGCAGTTACTACCTTAATCAGCCCCAGCATTTT.

The V gene is TRBV6-2 or TRBV6-3, the J gene TRBJ1-2, with D maybe TRBD1 (5 bases). The CDR3 totals 15 residues. Trimming stripped 10 bases from V and 9 bases from J, with 27 bases between. Germline assignment: CDR1 MNHEY and CDR2 SVGEGT. DNA of the CDR3: TGTGCCAACAGCCCGCAGGCCGCTTGGGGGGAATGCTACACCTTC. Protein sequence: CANSPQAAWGECYTF.

The rearrangement joins TRBV11-2 to TRBJ1-2; D possibly corresponds to TRBD1 (6 bases). CDR1 and CDR2 (germline): SGHAT, FQNNGV. This CDR3 has 15 residues. Between the trimmed V and J ends, which lost 0 bases and 8 bases, there was a span of 16 bases. The CDR3 DNA reads TGTGCCAGCAGCTTAGACCCCCTCGGGGGCGGCGGCTACACCTTC. This sequence encodes CASSLDPLGGGGYTF.